The clone carrying this T cell receptor beta chain has more than one count but fewer than ten. Mismatch with germline at one junction end may stem from a read error. This sample is drawn from a study of regulatory T cells in long-lasting Graves disease. With iRepertoire HTBI primers and Arm-PCR of CDR3 regions, TCR beta libraries were built. TCRdb ran MiXCR on the multiplex PCR reads and lists one entry per CDR3 protein. The repertoire has fewer than 450,000 distinct CDR3 sequences, about a fifth of them found once; the top ten carry less than 25%. The CDR3 covers 13 residues. Per germline, CDR1 SEHNR and CDR2 FQNEAQ (reference sequence). Time point denoted: persistent/refractory GD, antithyroid drugs over 5 years with positive TRAb. Isolated PBMC RNA provided the starting material for the TCR library.

The sequenced sample was peripheral blood mononuclear cells (PBMCs), obtained when the disease was refractory, from a patient treated with antithyroid drugs. The clonotype originates from a female donor with Graves disease. The V gene is TRBV7-9, the J gene TRBJ1-1; D unclear. CDR3 protein: CAISPTTNTEAFF. The DNA of the CDR3 is TGTGCCATCAGCCCAACGACGAACACTGAAGCTTTCTTT.